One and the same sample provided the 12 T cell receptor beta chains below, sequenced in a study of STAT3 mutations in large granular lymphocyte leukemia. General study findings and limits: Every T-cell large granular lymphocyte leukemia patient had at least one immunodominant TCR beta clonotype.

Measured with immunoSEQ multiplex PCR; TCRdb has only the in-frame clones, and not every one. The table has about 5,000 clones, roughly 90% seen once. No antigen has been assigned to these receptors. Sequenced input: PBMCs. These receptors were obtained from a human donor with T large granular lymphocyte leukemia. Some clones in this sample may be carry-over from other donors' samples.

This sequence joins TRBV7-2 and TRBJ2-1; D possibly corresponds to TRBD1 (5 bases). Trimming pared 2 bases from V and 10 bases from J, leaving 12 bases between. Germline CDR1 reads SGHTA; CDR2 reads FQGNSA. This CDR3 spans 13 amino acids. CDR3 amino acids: CASSLIRVSEQFF. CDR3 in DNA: TGTGCCAGCAGCTTAATCAGGGTTTCCGAGCAGTTCTTC.

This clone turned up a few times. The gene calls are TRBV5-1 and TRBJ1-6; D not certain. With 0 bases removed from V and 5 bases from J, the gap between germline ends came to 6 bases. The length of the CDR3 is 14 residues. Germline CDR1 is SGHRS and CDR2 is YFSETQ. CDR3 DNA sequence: TGCGCCAGCAGCTTGGCAGGAGATAATTCACCCCTCCACTTT. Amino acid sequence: CASSLAGDNSPLHF.

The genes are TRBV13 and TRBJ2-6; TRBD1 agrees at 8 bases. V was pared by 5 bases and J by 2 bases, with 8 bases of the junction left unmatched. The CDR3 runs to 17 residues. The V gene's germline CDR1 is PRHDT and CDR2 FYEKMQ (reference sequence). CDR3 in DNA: TGTGCCAGCAGCGGTCCCAGGGGGCGGACTGGGGCCAACGTCCTGACTTTC. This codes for CASSGPRGRTGANVLTF.

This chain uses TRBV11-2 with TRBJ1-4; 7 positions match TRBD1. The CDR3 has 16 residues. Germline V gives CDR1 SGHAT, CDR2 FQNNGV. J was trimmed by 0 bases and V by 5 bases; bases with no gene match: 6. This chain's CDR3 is CASSASDRATNEKLFF. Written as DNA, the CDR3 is TGTGCCAGCAGCGCGTCTGACAGGGCAACTAATGAAAAACTGTTTTTT.

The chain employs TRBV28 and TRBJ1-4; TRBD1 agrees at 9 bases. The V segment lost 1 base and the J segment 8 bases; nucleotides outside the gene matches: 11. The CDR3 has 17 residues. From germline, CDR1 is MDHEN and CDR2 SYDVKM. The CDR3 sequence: CASSLSWGQGTREKLFF. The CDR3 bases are TGTGCCAGCAGTTTATCGTGGGGACAGGGAACGAGGGAAAAACTGTTTTTT.

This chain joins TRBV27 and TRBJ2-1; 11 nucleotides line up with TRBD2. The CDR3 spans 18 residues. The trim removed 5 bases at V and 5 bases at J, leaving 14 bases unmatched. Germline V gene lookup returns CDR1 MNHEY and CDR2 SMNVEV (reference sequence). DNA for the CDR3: TGTGCCAGCAGTGCCTTACTAGCGGGAGAGGCCCCGGACAATGAGCAGTTCTTC. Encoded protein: CASSALLAGEAPDNEQFF.

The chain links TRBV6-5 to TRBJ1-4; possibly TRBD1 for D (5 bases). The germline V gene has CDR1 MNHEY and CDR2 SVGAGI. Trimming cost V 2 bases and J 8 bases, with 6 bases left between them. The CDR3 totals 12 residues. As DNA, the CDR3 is TGTGCCAGCAGTTACGACAGCGAAAAACTGTTTTTT. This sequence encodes CASSYDSEKLFF.

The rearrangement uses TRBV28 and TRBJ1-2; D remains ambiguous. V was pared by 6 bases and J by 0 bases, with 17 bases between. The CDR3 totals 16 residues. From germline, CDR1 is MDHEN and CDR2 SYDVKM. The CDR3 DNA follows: TGTGCCAGCAGCCCCCGAGCGGGGTGGGCTAACTATGGCTACACCTTC. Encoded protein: CASSPRAGWANYGYTF.

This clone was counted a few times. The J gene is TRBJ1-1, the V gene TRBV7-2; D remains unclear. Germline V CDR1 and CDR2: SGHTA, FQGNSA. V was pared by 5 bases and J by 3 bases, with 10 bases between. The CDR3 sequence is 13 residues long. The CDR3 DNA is TGTGCCAGCAGCAACCAGATGTACACTGAAGCTTTCTTT. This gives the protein CASSNQMYTEAFF. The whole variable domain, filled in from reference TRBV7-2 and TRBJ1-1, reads GAGVSQSPSNKVTEKGKDVELRCDPISGHTALYWYRQSLGQGLEFLIYFQGNSAPDKSGLPSDRFSAERTGGSVSTLTIQRTQQEDSAVYLCASSNQMYTEAFFGQGTRLTVV.

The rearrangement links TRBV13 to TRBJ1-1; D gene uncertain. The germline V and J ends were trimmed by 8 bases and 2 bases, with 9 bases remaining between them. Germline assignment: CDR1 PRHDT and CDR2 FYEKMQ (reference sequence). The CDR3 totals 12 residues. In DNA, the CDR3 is TGTGCCAGCCTCGCTCGAAACACTGAAGCTTTCTTT. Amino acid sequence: CASLARNTEAFF.

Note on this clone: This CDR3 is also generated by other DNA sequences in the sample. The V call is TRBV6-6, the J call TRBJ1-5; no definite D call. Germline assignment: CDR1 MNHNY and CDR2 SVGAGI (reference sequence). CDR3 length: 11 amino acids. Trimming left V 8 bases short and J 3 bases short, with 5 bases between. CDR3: CASGVNQPQHF. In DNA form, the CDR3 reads TGTGCCAGCGGAGTCAATCAGCCCCAGCATTTT.

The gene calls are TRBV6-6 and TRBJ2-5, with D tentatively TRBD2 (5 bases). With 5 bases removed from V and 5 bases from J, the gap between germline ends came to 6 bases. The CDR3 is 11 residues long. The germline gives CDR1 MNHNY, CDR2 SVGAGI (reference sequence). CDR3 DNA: TGTGCCAGCAGTGAGGGCGAGACCCAGTACTTC. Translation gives CASSEGETQYF.